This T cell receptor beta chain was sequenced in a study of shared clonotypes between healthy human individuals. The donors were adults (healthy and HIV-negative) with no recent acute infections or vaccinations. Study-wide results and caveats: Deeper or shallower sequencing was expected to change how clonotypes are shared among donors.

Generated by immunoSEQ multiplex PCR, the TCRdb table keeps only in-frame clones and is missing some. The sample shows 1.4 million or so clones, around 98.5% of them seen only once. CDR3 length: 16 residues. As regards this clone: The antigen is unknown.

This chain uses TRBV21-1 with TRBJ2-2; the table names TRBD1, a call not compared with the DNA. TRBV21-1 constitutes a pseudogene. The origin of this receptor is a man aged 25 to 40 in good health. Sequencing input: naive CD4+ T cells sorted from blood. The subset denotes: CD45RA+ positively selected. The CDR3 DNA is TGTGCCAGCAGCAAAGTGAGGACAGGACACACCGGGGAGCTGTTTTTT. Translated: CASSKVRTGHTGELFF.